This T cell receptor (beta chain) is drawn from a study of response to subunit inactivated influenza vaccine. Points from the study as a whole: The authors proposed limited new T cell recruitment per seasonal influenza vaccination.

Via MiXCR, TCRdb re-called the RT-PCR reads, giving one row per CDR3 protein. Altogether 400,000 to 550,000 distinct CDR3 sequences are present, 25% being singletons, with the ten largest covering 1.5% to 2%. This clonotype was seen at least ten times. Its cognate antigen is unknown. Germline V gene sequence: CDR1 ENHRY, CDR2 SYGVKD. The trim removed 4 bases at V and 5 bases at J, leaving 21 bases unmatched. The CDR3 has 20 amino acids. The chain couples TRBV10-3 to TRBJ2-2; 8 nucleotides agree with TRBD2. The source of this sequence is a man between 45 and 60 years old who received an inactivated influenza vaccine. The sequences come from CD4+ T cells sorted from PBMCs, collected roughly 5 days after vaccination. CDR3 sequence (DNA): TGTGCCATCAGTGGTCGGCAGGACCCTTTTGCGGGAGGATCGACCGGGGAGCTGTTTTTT. This gives the protein CAISGRQDPFAGGSTGELFF.